The following is a TCR beta chain sequence with its context. This clonotype has only a few counts. Its cognate antigen has yet to be identified. Base qualities are missing; no much larger clone stands one base away. The source of the sample is a study of post-analysis software for immune sequencing data (dated by TCRdb to about 2015). Regarding the complete study: Recorded disease courses included relapsing-remitting, secondary progressive and progressive-relapsing multiple sclerosis, with some patients lacking subtype annotation. The patient repertoires were compared against approximately ten previously published healthy control repertoires obtained from donors aged 6 to 25 years. A subset of samples was prepared in parallel using single-end sample barcoding, then pooled and co-amplified after Illumina adapter ligation.

The library relied on PCR. The instrument given in TCRdb is Illumina HiSeq 2500. Unique molecular identifiers were incorporated into TCR beta cDNA libraries to reduce PCR and sequencing biases. Per 1 to 10 million input T cells, approximately 500,000 cDNA molecules were obtained, such that each molecule approximated one T cell. Patient libraries were prepared and sequenced with the same protocol used for the earlier healthy control dataset. Within a given batch, samples were prepared together, multiplexed and sequenced on the same HiSeq lane. Processing in the source paper ran as follows. MIGEC handled the raw barcoded reads, throwing out single-read molecular identifier groups before consensus assembly and CDR3 extraction. Clonotype tables were post-analysed with VDJtools, normalizing diversity by down-sampling all datasets to the smallest sample size. To correct batch-related cross-sample contamination, repertoire overlap clustering matched CDR3 amino acid sequences but not nucleotide sequences. TCRdb reprocessed the public reads (quality trimming at Q25 with fastp, clone calling with MiXCR) and kept in-frame beta chains. Rows with a matching CDR3 protein are joined into one entry that keeps the most common DNA and genes. These V and J calls originate from TCRdb's pipeline instead of the authors' own analysis. This sample holds approximately 150,000 distinct CDR3 sequences; 30% were observed only once. The top ten hold approximately 1.6% of the sample.

The CDR1 and CDR2 encoded by the germline V gene (reference sequence) are LGHDT and YNNKEL. The CDR3, from cysteine to phenylalanine, totals 18 residues. Only the CDR3 DNA stays, 54 bases, in frame from base 1. The V end gives up 6 bases and the J end 7 bases, leaving 13 bases in the junction not matched to a gene. To demonstrate the VDJtools post-analysis software, the study profiled TCR beta repertoires from the peripheral blood of about 13 young patients with multiple sclerosis. The multiple sclerosis patients were children and adolescents between roughly 6 and 17 years of age. The research as a whole found: Direct clustering with F measure showed strong co-clustering of samples prepared in the same batch, prompting a batch-effect correction. Significantly lower normalized Chao1 diversity was found in multiple sclerosis patients than in controls, suggesting substantial peripheral T-cell clonal expansion. Significantly higher frequencies in patients than in controls were found for roughly 5 TRBV segments, including TRBV5-6, TRBV5-1 and TRBV20-1. The multiple sclerosis patient group was slightly younger than the control group.

This receptor chain uses TRBV3-1 and TRBJ2-1, with 15 middle bases fitting TRBD2. This receptor was obtained from a girl aged 5 to 17 with multiple sclerosis. Sequencing was performed on blood. The CDR3 region: CASSRTAGTSGRRNEQFF. The nucleotides read TGTGCCAGCAGTCGGACGGCCGGGACTAGCGGGAGGAGGAATGAGCAGTTCTTC.